This T cell receptor (beta chain) was obtained from a study of glioma-infiltrating T cells (dated by TCRdb to 2016 to 2017). As for the study more broadly: Glioma tissue, non-neoplastic brain tissue and matched peripheral blood mononuclear cells were used as sources from which TCR alpha- and beta-chain repertoires were sequenced. The paired cohort comprised three low-grade glioma patients, about eight primary glioblastoma patients and three non-glioma patients contributing non-neoplastic brain tissue. Each tissue-infiltrating repertoire was compared with the same patient's peripheral blood repertoire to measure divergence between tissue and blood T-cell populations. Study-wide findings and limitations: Only a very small number of CDR3 sequences turned up in both tissue and blood, a result put down to high CDR3 diversity combined with limited sampling. Small numbers underpinned the group comparisons: roughly 8 glioblastoma patients, three low-grade glioma patients and three non-neoplastic patients. In non-neoplastic patients, VJ-independent divergence between tissue and blood fell below expectation, whereas in all gliomas, and especially in low-grade gliomas, the divergence rose above expectation.

TCR alpha and beta CDR3 regions were amplified with the iRepertoire nested amplicon-rescue multiplex PCR (arm-PCR) platform from RNA. One-step reverse transcription and amplification used roughly 90-400 ng of tissue mRNA or PBMC total RNA as input. Following bead purification, Illumina adapters were added through a secondary multiplex PCR, and the libraries were then gel-purified between 200 and 400 bp. Internal 6-nucleotide barcodes were carried by the libraries and were used for demultiplexing. Sequencing of the libraries was done on an Illumina MiSeq using 2x220 or 2x250 nucleotide paired-end reads. The paper's data handling went like this. FLASH 1.2.11 was used to merge paired reads, and BWA-MEM then aligned the reads to the GRCh37 human genome before TRA and TRB reads were extracted. An IMGT-derived reference of cassette sequences and CDR3 motifs, with pseudogenes included, was used for V and J assignment. Reads were translated in three frames, and productive CDR3s were defined by a C…FGXG motif without stop codons. Unique combinations of V-J cassette pair and CDR3 amino acid sequence were defined as clonotypes. Filtering of reads was based on Hamming distance, with the threshold set by the sequence error rate of each sample in mapped regions. Starting from the raw public reads, TCRdb applied fastp trimming at Q25, assembled clones with MiXCR and retained in-frame beta chains. Records with the same CDR3 protein are collapsed into one entry carrying the most frequent genes and DNA. The V and J calls follow TCRdb's processing rather than the paper's. The sample table records roughly 120,000 distinct CDR3 sequences; 20% to 25% of these occur just once. Together, the top ten hold under 45% of the sample.

This clonotype has a handful of counts. There is no known antigen for this receptor. The record has no base qualities; no much larger clone is one base away. The trim is 2 bases for V and 6 bases for J, with a gap of 10 bases between the germline ends. Reading from cysteine to phenylalanine, the CDR3 counts 13 amino acids. Only CDR3 DNA remains: 39 bases, in frame from the first base. The germline V gene provides CDR1 SQVTM and CDR2 ANQGSEA. Sequencing used glioma tissue, nonneoplastic brain tissue, or PBMCs (not recorded which). This TCR was sampled from a human donor with low-grade glioma or glioblastoma, undergoing nonglioma brain surgery, or in good health (not recorded which). The chain links TRBV29-1 with TRBJ2-2; no confident D gene assignment can be made. CDR3 loop: CSVELGSPGELFF. The DNA sequence reads TGCAGCGTTGAACTTGGTTCACCCGGGGAGCTGTTTTTT.